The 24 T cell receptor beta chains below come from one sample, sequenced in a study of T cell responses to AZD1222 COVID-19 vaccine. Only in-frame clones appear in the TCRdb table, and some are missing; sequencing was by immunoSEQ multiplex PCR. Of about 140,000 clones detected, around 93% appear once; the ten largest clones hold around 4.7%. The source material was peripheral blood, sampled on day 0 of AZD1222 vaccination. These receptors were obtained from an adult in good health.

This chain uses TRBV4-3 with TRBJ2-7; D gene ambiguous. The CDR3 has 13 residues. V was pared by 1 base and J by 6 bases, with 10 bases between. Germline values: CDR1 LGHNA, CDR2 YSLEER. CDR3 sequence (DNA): TGCGCCAGCAGCCAAGCAAGGACGCTCGAGCAGTACTTC. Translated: CASSQARTLEQYF.

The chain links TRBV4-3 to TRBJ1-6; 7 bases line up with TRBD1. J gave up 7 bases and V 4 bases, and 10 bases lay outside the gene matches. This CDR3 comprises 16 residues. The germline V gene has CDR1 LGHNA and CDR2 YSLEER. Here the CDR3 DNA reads TGCGCCAGCAGCCGAGCTAGACAGGGCCAGAATTCACCCCTCCACTTT. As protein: CASSRARQGQNSPLHF.

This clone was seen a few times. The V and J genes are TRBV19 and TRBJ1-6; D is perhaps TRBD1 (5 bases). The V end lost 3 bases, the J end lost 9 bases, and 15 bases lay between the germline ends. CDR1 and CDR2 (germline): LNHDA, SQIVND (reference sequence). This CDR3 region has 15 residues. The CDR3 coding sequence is TGTGCCAGTAGTATTGGTCGGGACCTCCTTTCACCCCTCCACTTT. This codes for CASSIGRDLLSPLHF.

The CDR3 DNA is TGCGCCAGCACCCCGAAGGGACAGGGCAGTAATAGCAATCAGCCCCAGCATTTT. Its protein product is CASTPKGQGSNSNQPQHF. The J gene is TRBJ1-5, the V gene TRBV10-2; 9 bases match TRBD1. The CDR3 totals 18 residues. CDR1 is WSHSY, CDR2 SAAADI, per germline. Germline trimming cut 7 bases from V and 0 bases from J; bases unmatched to any gene: 13.

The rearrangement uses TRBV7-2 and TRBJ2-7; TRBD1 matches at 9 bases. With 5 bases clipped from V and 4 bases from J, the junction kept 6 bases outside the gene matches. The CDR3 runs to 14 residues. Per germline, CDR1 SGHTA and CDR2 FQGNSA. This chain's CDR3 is CASSRDRVQYEQYF. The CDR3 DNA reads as TGTGCCAGCAGCCGGGACAGGGTACAATACGAGCAGTACTTC.

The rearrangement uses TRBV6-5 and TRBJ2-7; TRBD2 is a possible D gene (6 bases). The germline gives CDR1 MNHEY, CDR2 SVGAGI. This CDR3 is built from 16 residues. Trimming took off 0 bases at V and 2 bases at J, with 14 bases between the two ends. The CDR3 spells CASSYSVSGLTYEQYF. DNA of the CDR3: TGTGCCAGCAGTTACTCGGTATCGGGACTTACCTACGAGCAGTACTTC.

CDR3 DNA sequence: TGTGCCAGCAGTGTTGGTGGGCCGCAAGAGACCCAGTACTTC. It translates to CASSVGGPQETQYF. This chain joins TRBV25-1 and TRBJ2-5; no definite D call. The CDR3 is made up of 14 amino acids. Germline CDR1 reads MGHDK; CDR2 reads SYGVNS. With 4 bases removed from V and 2 bases from J, the gap between germline ends came to 11 bases.

The CDR3 protein is CASSPGLAGTDEQYF. In DNA form, the CDR3 reads TGTGCCAGCAGCCCCGGACTAGCGGGAACGGACGAGCAGTACTTC. This rearrangement joins TRBV9 to TRBJ2-7, with TRBD2 matching 12 bases. Germline V gene lookup returns CDR1 SGDLS and CDR2 YYNGEE. With V trimmed by 4 bases and J by 5 bases, 7 bases remained unmatched. The CDR3 has 15 residues.

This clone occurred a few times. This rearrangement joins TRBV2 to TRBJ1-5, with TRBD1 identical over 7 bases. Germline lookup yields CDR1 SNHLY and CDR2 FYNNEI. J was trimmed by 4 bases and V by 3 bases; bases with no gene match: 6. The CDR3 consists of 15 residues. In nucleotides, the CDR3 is TGTGCCAGCAGTGATGGCAGGGGGTATAATCAGCCCCAGCATTTT. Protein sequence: CASSDGRGYNQPQHF. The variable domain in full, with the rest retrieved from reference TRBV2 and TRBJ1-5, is EPEVTQTPSHQVTQMGQEVILRCVPISNHLYFYWYRQILGQKVEFLVSFYNNEISEKSEIFDDQFSVERPDGSNFTLKIRSTKLEDSAMYFCASSDGRGYNQPQHFGDGTRLSIL.

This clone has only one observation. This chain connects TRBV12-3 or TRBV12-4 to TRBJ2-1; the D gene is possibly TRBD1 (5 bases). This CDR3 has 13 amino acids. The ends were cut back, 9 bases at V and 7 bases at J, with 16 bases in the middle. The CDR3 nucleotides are TGTGCCAGTTGCCGGATAAGGGGAAATGAGCAGTTCTTC. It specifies CASCRIRGNEQFF.

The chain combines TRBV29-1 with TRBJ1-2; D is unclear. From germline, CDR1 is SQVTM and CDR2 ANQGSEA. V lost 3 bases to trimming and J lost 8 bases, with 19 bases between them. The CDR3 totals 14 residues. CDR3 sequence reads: CSVDSPGTAQGYTF. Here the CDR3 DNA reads TGCAGCGTTGACAGCCCCGGCACCGCGCAAGGCTACACCTTC. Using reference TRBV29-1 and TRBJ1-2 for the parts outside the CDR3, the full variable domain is SAVISQKPSRDICQRGTSLTIQCQVDSQVTMMFWYRQQPGQSLTLIATANQGSEATYESGFVIDKFPISRPNLTFSTLTVSNMSPEDSSIYLCSVDSPGTAQGYTFGSGTRLTVV.

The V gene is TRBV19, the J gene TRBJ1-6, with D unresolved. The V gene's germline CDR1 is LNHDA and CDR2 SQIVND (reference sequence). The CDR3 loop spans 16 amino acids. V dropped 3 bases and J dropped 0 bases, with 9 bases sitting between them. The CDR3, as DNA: TGTGCCAGTAGTATGCATGGGAGCTCCTATAATTCACCCCTCCACTTT. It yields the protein CASSMHGSSYNSPLHF. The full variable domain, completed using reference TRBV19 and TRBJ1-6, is DGGITQSPKYLFRKEGQNVTLSCEQNLNHDAMYWYRQDPGQGLRLIYYSQIVNDFQKGDIAEGYSVSREKKESFPLTVTSAQKNPTAFYLCASSMHGSSYNSPLHFGNGTRLTVT.

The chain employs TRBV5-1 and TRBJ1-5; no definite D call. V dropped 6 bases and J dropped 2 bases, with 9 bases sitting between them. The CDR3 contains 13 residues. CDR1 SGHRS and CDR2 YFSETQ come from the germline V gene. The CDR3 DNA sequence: TGCGCCAGCATTTCGCCTCGCAATCAGCCCCAGCATTTT. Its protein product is CASISPRNQPQHF.

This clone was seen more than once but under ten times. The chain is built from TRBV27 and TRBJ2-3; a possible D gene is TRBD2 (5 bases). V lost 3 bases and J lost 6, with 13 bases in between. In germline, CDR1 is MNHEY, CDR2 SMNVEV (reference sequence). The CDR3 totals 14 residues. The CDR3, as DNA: TGTGCCAGCAGTTTCTTCCCGGGGATGGATACGCAGTATTTT. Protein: CASSFFPGMDTQYF.

The CDR3 DNA sequence: TGTGCCAGCAGGACCCCAGGGGGCACTGAAGCTTTCTTT. It translates to CASRTPGGTEAFF. The chain uses TRBV6-5 and TRBJ1-1, with 7 nucleotides matching TRBD1. The germline CDR1 and CDR2 sequences are MNHEY and SVGAGI. V dropped 6 bases and J dropped 4; count of bases not matched to a gene: 5. This CDR3 contains 13 residues.

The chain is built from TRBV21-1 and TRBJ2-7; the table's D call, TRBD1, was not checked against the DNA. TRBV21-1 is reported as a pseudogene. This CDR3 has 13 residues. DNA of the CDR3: TGTGCCAGCAGCAAGAAGTATAGGACAGGGGTAAGCTTC. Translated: CASSKKYRTGVSF.

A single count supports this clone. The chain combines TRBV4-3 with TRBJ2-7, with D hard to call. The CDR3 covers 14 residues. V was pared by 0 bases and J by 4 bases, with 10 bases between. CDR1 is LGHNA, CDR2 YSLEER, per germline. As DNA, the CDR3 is TGCGCCAGCAGCCAAGATTCTTCGACTTACGAGCAGTACTTC. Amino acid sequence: CASSQDSSTYEQYF.

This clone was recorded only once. The CDR3 here is CASSESGSTTGANVLTF. CDR3 DNA sequence: TGCGCCAGCAGTGAGTCAGGGTCTACCACTGGGGCCAACGTCCTGACTTTC. V usage is TRBV5-1 and J usage is TRBJ2-6; weak D call: TRBD1 (5 bases). Germline V gene sequence: CDR1 SGHRS, CDR2 YFSETQ. The CDR3 totals 17 residues. Trimming pared 5 bases from V and 2 bases from J, leaving 17 bases between.

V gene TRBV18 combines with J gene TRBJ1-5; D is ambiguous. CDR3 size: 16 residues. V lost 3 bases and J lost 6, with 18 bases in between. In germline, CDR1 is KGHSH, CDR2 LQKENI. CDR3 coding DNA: TGTGCCAGCTCACCGGTATCCCGCAATGAAGGTCAGCCCCAGCATTTT. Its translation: CASSPVSRNEGQPQHF.

The CDR3 loop reads CASSPGAAQETQYF. CDR3 in DNA: TGTGCCAGCAGCCCAGGGGCAGCCCAAGAGACCCAGTACTTC. The chain is built from TRBV7-8 and TRBJ2-5; TRBD1 might be the D (6 bases). V was pared by 5 bases and J by 1 base, with 11 bases between. The CDR3 has 14 amino acids. The germline V gene has CDR1 SGHVS and CDR2 FQNEAQ.

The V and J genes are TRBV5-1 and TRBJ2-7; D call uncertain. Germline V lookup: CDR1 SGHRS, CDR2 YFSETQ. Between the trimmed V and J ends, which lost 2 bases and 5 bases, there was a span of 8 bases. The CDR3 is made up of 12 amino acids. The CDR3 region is CASSFSGHEQYF. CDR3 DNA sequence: TGCGCCAGCAGCTTTTCCGGCCACGAGCAGTACTTC.

Here the CDR3 DNA reads TGTGCCAGCAGCTTAGCGGGCCAGGCGGAGGGGGAGACCCAGTACTTC. Protein: CASSLAGQAEGETQYF. The chain recombines TRBV7-2 with TRBJ2-5, with D tentatively TRBD2 (6 bases). The CDR3 length is 16 residues. CDR1 is SGHTA and CDR2 is FQGNSA in the germline V gene. The V gene lost 0 bases and the J gene lost 5 bases, with 16 bases spanning the gap.

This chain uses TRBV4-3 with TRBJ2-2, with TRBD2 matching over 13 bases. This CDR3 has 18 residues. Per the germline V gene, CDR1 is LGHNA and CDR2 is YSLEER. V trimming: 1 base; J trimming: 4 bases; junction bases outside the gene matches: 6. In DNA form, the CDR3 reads TGCGCCAGCAGCCAAGCTTTCGGACTAGCGGGAGTCACCGGGGAGCTGTTTTTT. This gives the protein CASSQAFGLAGVTGELFF.

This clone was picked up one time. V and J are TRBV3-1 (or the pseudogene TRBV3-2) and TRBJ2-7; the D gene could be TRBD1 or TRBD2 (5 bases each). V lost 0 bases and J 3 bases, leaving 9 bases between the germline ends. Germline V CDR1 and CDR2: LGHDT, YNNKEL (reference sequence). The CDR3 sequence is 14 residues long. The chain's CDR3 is CASSQDGTVYEQYF. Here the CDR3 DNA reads TGTGCCAGCAGCCAAGACGGGACGGTCTACGAGCAGTACTTC.